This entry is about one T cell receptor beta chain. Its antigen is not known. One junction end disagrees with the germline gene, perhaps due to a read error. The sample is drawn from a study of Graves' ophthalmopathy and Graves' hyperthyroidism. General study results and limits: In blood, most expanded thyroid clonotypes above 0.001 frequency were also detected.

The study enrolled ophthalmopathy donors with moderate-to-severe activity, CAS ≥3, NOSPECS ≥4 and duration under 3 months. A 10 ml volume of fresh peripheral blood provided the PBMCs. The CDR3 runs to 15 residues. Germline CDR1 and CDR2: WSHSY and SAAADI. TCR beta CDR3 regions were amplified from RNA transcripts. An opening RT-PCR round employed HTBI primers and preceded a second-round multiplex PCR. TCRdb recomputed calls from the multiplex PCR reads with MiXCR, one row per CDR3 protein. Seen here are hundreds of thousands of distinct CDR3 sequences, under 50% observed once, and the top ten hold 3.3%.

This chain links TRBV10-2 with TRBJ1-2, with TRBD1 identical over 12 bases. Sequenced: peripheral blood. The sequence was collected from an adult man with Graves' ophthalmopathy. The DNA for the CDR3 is TGTGCCAGCAGTTCAGGGACAGGGGGCTTCTATGGCTACACCTTC. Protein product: CASSSGTGGFYGYTF.